Presented here are 26 T cell receptor beta chains from one specimen sequenced in a study of T cell responses to AZD1222 COVID-19 vaccine. Clones were sequenced by immunoSEQ multiplex PCR, and TCRdb holds only the in-frame ones, with some missing. This sample carries 130,000 to 150,000 clones, roughly 84% of them seen once, and the ten largest clones take 5% to 5.5%. The sample was peripheral blood, taken 28 days after the second AZD1222 dose. Every receptor here comes from an adult who received the AZD1222 COVID-19 vaccine.

The CDR3 reads CASQNYGYTF. Written as DNA, the CDR3 is TGTGCCAGCCAGAACTATGGCTACACCTTC. This chain uses TRBV6-5 with TRBJ1-2; D is unresolved. The CDR3 is made up of 10 amino acids. The germline CDR1 and CDR2 sequences are MNHEY and SVGAGI. Between the trimmed V and J ends, which lost 8 bases and 2 bases, there was a span of 3 bases.

This chain joins TRBV13 and TRBJ2-1; no firm D call. There are 15 residues in the CDR3. Germline lookup yields CDR1 PRHDT and CDR2 FYEKMQ (reference sequence). The V gene lost 0 bases and the J gene lost 0 bases, with 6 bases spanning the gap. The CDR3 DNA is TGTGCCAGCAGCTTAGGCCACCGCTCCTACAATGAGCAGTTCTTC. Translated: CASSLGHRSYNEQFF.

The gene calls are TRBV6-5 and TRBJ1-4; D ambiguous. V dropped 8 bases and J dropped 0 bases, with 7 bases sitting between them. The V gene's germline CDR1 is MNHEY and CDR2 SVGAGI. The CDR3 is made up of 13 amino acids. CDR3 in DNA: TGTGCCAGCCGACGGGCAACTAATGAAAAACTGTTTTTT. Its protein product is CASRRATNEKLFF.

The chain has TRBV18 and TRBJ1-1; D not certain. This CDR3 comprises 15 residues. Trimming removed 5 bases at V and 4 bases at J, with 17 bases between. Looked up from germline, CDR1 is KGHSH and CDR2 is LQKENI. The CDR3 DNA is TGTGCCAGCTCAGGCAAACAAGGGATGGGCACTGAAGCTTTCTTT. It encodes CASSGKQGMGTEAFF.

The chain recombines TRBV5-1 with TRBJ2-2, with TRBD1 matching over 9 bases. The germline gives CDR1 SGHRS, CDR2 YFSETQ. The CDR3 covers 16 residues. Unmatched junction bases numbered 8, after V lost 1 base and J lost 7 bases. The CDR3 spells CASSLTGTGYDGELFF. CDR3 nucleotides: TGCGCCAGCAGCTTGACCGGGACAGGGTACGACGGGGAGCTGTTTTTT.

The chain is built from TRBV4-1 and TRBJ1-6; D not certain. Germline V gene data show CDR1 as MGHRA and CDR2 as YSYEKL. The CDR3 has 16 residues. Trimming removed 4 bases at V and 0 bases at J, with 10 bases between. The CDR3 coding sequence is TGCGCCAGCAGCCTACTGCTAGACTCCTATAATTCACCCCTCCACTTT. It codes for CASSLLLDSYNSPLHF.

This sequence joins TRBV7-2 and TRBJ2-7, with a possible D match to TRBD1 (6 bases). V lost 2 bases, J lost 3 bases, and 11 bases lay in between. Germline assignment: CDR1 SGHTA and CDR2 FQGNSA. The CDR3 totals 14 residues. CDR3 sequence (DNA): TGTGCCAGCAGCTTATTCAGGACAGACTACGAGCAGTACTTC. Amino acid sequence: CASSLFRTDYEQYF.

The genes are TRBV11-2 and TRBJ2-5; TRBD2 agrees at 7 bases. The CDR3 is 14 amino acids. The V and J ends lost 4 bases and 6 bases, in that order; junction bases with no gene match: 8. Germline loops: CDR1 SGHAT, CDR2 FQNNGV. The CDR3 coding sequence is TGTGCCAGCAGCTGGGGCGGGGGTAGGCAGACCCAGTACTTC. Translated, it gives CASSWGGGRQTQYF.

This clone was picked up one time. The chain is built from TRBV4-1 and TRBJ1-6; D is possibly TRBD1 (6 bases). This CDR3 has 14 amino acids. The germline V and J ends were trimmed by 1 base and 9 bases, with 10 bases remaining between them. Germline V CDR1 and CDR2: MGHRA, YSYEKL. The CDR3 DNA follows: TGCGCCAGCAGCCAAGGACAGGTTGGTTCACCCCTCCACTTT. It encodes CASSQGQVGSPLHF.

This chain connects TRBV28 to TRBJ2-2, with 10 positions matching TRBD2. The CDR3 has 16 amino acids. The germline V gene encodes CDR1 MDHEN and CDR2 SYDVKM. The junction had 10 bases not matched to a gene; V was cut back by 10 bases and J by 2 bases. The CDR3 nucleotides are TGTGCCACAGGGGATCCTAGCGGGGGAAACACCGGGGAGCTGTTTTTT. This encodes CATGDPSGGNTGELFF.

This clone appeared once. The chain has TRBV3-1 (or the pseudogene TRBV3-2) and TRBJ2-2; 8 bases map to TRBD1. This CDR3 spans 14 amino acids. In germline, CDR1 is LGHDT, CDR2 YNNKEL (reference sequence). With V trimmed by 7 bases and J by 3 bases, 4 bases remained unmatched. CDR3: CASNRGADTGELFF. The CDR3 DNA reads as TGTGCCAGCAACAGGGGGGCGGACACCGGGGAGCTGTTTTTT.

This chain uses TRBV5-6 with TRBJ2-1; D is unresolved. The CDR3 sequence is 12 residues long. The V end lost 0 bases, the J end lost 7 bases, and 5 bases lay between the germline ends. CDR1 and CDR2 (germline): SGHDT, YYEEEE. CDR3 amino acids: CASSLGGNEQFF. DNA of the CDR3: TGTGCCAGCAGCTTGGGAGGTAATGAGCAGTTCTTC.

This clone was counted between two and nine times. J is TRBJ2-3 and V is TRBV12-3 or TRBV12-4, with D hard to call. The V end was cut by 4 bases, the J end by 4 bases, with 9 bases between. This CDR3 spans 13 amino acids. For the CDR3, the DNA is TGTGCCAGCAGTTATGGGGTCTCAGATACGCAGTATTTT. This encodes CASSYGVSDTQYF.

Note on this clone: Within the sample, other DNA sequences also encode this same CDR3. V usage is TRBV7-9 and J usage is TRBJ1-1, with D uncertain. There are 13 residues in the CDR3. Trimming stripped 1 base from V and 1 base from J, with 4 bases between. Per germline, CDR1 SEHNR and CDR2 FQNEAQ (reference sequence). CDR3 sequence: CASSLVANTEAFF. The CDR3 DNA reads as TGTGCCAGCAGCTTAGTGGCGAACACTGAAGCTTTCTTT.

The chain recombines TRBV19 with TRBJ2-2; 10 positions match TRBD2. With V trimmed by 6 bases and J by 6 bases, 10 bases remained unmatched. CDR3 length: 16 amino acids. Germline CDR1 is LNHDA and CDR2 is SQIVND (reference sequence). In DNA, the CDR3 is TGTGCCAGTAGACAAGCGGGAGGGCCCTCGGCCGGGGAGCTGTTTTTT. Its translation is CASRQAGGPSAGELFF.

The gene calls are TRBV24-1 and TRBJ2-1, with D perhaps TRBD1 or TRBD2 (5 bases each). Between the trimmed V and J ends, which lost 6 bases and 10 bases, there was a span of 15 bases. The CDR3 contains 13 residues. CDR1 is KGHDR and CDR2 is SFDVKD in the germline V gene. CDR3: CATSRGRENEQFF. The CDR3, as DNA: TGTGCCACCAGTCGGGGCAGAGAGAACGAGCAGTTCTTC.

This clone was detected once. The V call is TRBV5-1, the J call TRBJ1-1; D call uncertain. This CDR3 comprises 15 residues. Trimming cost V 5 bases and J 3 bases, with 17 bases left between them. Germline loops: CDR1 SGHRS, CDR2 YFSETQ. CDR3 nucleotides: TGCGCCAGCAGGAGAGAATTAATCGGTGACACTGAAGCTTTCTTT. This sequence encodes CASRRELIGDTEAFF.

This clone was observed a few times. The genes are TRBV11-1 and TRBJ2-4; TRBD2 matches 7 bases. Germline trimming cut 5 bases from V and 8 bases from J; bases unmatched to any gene: 12. Germline values: CDR1 SGHAT, CDR2 FQDESV (reference sequence). This CDR3 spans 15 amino acids. For the CDR3, the DNA is TGTGCCAGCAGCCGATTCGGGGGGATGAGGGACATTCAGTACTTC. It is translated as CASSRFGGMRDIQYF. The whole variable domain, remainder taken from reference TRBV11-1 and TRBJ2-4, is EAEVAQSPRYKITEKSQAVAFWCDPISGHATLYWYRQILGQGPELLVQFQDESVVDDSQLPKDRFSAERLKGVDSTLKIQPAELGDSAMYLCASSRFGGMRDIQYFGAGTRLSVL.

The J gene is TRBJ2-1, the V gene TRBV4-1; no definite D call. The V and J ends lost 5 bases and 4 bases respectively, with 12 bases between them. This CDR3 comprises 14 residues. The germline V gene encodes CDR1 MGHRA and CDR2 YSYEKL. CDR3 sequence (DNA): TGCGCCAGCAGCATCCGGGCCTCATACAATGAGCAGTTCTTC. Translated: CASSIRASYNEQFF.

The chain has TRBV7-2 and TRBJ1-3, with D unresolved. Trimming stripped 2 bases from V and 0 bases from J, with 8 bases between. This CDR3 is built from 15 residues. Germline V gene sequence: CDR1 SGHTA, CDR2 FQGNSA. The CDR3: CASSLMAHSGNTIYF. The CDR3 DNA sequence: TGTGCCAGCAGCTTAATGGCACACTCTGGAAACACCATATATTTT.

This sequence joins TRBV15 and TRBJ2-3; D ambiguous. This CDR3 contains 14 residues. The germline CDR1 and CDR2 sequences are LNHNV and YYDKDF (reference sequence). Trimming stripped 0 bases from V and 1 base from J, with 5 bases between. The CDR3 DNA reads as TGTGCCACCAGCAGAGATGGTCGCACAGATACGCAGTATTTT. Protein: CATSRDGRTDTQYF.

J is TRBJ2-5 and V is TRBV27; weak D call: TRBD2 (5 bases). V lost 10 bases, J lost 6 bases, and 18 bases lay in between. The CDR3 runs 13 residues. Germline V gene data show CDR1 as MNHEY and CDR2 as SMNVEV (reference sequence). In DNA, the CDR3 is TGTGCCACCATGGGGAGCACGGGGAAGACCCAGTACTTC. Translated: CATMGSTGKTQYF.

The chain employs TRBV9 and TRBJ1-1, with TRBD1 matching 7 bases. Trimming took 4 bases from V and 2 from J; bases not matched to a gene: 5. The V gene's germline CDR1 is SGDLS and CDR2 YYNGEE. The CDR3 is made up of 14 amino acids. CDR3 in DNA: TGTGCCAGCAGCACAGGGGCCGGCAACACTGAAGCTTTCTTT. Translated, it gives CASSTGAGNTEAFF.

This clone occurred a few times. The V gene is TRBV11-3, the J gene TRBJ2-5, with a weak D call TRBD2 (6 bases). Germline-derived CDR1 and CDR2 are SGHNT and YENEEA. V was pared by 5 bases and J by 7 bases, with 20 bases between. CDR3 length: 15 amino acids. CDR3 loop: CASSTRQGGDGTQYF. The CDR3 DNA sequence: TGTGCCAGCAGCACCCGACAAGGAGGGGATGGGACCCAGTACTTC.

The chain combines TRBV5-1 with TRBJ1-2; weak D call: TRBD1 (5 bases). This CDR3 contains 13 residues. V lost 1 base, J lost 5 bases, and 9 bases lay in between. Germline loops: CDR1 SGHRS, CDR2 YFSETQ. CDR3 nucleotide sequence: TGCGCCAGCAGCTTGCGGGGGGAGTATGGCTACACCTTC. As protein: CASSLRGEYGYTF.

The chain has TRBV2 and TRBJ2-3; D may be TRBD1 or TRBD2 (5 bases each). CDR1 is SNHLY and CDR2 is FYNNEI in the germline V gene. V was shortened by 11 bases and J by 2 bases, with 17 bases between the two germline ends. This CDR3 region has 14 residues. CDR3 bases: TGTGCCTCCACTGGGGGACCGTCCACAGATACGCAGTATTTT. Its translation: CASTGGPSTDTQYF. The variable domain in full, with the rest retrieved from reference TRBV2 and TRBJ2-3, is EPEVTQTPSHQVTQMGQEVILRCVPISNHLYFYWYRQILGQKVEFLVSFYNNEISEKSEIFDDQFSVERPDGSNFTLKIRSTKLEDSAMYFCASTGGPSTDTQYFGPGTRLTVL.